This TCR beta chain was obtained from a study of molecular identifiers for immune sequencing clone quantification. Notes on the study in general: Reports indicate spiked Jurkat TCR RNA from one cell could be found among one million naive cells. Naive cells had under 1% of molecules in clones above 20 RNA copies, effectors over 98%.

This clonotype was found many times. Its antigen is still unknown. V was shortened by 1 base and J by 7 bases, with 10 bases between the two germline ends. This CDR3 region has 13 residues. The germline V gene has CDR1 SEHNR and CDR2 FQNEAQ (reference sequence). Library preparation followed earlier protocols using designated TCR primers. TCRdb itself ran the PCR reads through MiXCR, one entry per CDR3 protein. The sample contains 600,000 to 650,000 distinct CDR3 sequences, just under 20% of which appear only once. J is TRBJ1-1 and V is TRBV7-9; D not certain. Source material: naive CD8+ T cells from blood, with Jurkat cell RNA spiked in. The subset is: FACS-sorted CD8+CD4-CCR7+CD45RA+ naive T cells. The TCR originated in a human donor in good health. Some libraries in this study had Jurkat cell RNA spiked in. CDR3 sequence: CASSLVMDHEAFF. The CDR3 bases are TGTGCCAGCAGCTTAGTGATGGACCATGAAGCTTTCTTT.